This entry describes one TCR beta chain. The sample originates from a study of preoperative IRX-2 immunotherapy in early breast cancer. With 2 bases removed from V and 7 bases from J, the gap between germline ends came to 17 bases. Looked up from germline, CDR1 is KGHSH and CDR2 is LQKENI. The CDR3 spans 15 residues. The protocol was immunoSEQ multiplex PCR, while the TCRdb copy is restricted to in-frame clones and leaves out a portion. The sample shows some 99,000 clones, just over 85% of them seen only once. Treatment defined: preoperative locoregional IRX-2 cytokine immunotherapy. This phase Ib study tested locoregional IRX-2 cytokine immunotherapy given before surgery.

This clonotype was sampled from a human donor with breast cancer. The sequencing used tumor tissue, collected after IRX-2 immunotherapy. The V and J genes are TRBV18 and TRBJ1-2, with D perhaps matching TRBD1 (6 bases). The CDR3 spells CASSPGTIFPSGYTF. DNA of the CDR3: TGTGCCAGCTCACCAGGGACAATCTTTCCTAGTGGCTACACCTTC.